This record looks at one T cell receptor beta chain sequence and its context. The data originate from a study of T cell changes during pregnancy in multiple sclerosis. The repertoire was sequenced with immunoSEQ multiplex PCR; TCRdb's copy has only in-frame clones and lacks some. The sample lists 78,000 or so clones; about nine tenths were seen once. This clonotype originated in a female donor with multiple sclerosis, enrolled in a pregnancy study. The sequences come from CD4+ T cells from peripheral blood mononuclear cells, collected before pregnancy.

CDR3 in amino acids: CASSTGVGTEAFF. The CDR3 DNA reads TGTGCCAGCTCAACAGGGGTAGGCACTGAAGCTTTCTTT. The chain employs TRBV18 and TRBJ1-1; 7 bases match TRBD1. V shed 5 bases and J 4 bases; nucleotides not matched to a gene: 4. This CDR3 is 13 amino acids long. Germline V gene lookup returns CDR1 KGHSH and CDR2 LQKENI.